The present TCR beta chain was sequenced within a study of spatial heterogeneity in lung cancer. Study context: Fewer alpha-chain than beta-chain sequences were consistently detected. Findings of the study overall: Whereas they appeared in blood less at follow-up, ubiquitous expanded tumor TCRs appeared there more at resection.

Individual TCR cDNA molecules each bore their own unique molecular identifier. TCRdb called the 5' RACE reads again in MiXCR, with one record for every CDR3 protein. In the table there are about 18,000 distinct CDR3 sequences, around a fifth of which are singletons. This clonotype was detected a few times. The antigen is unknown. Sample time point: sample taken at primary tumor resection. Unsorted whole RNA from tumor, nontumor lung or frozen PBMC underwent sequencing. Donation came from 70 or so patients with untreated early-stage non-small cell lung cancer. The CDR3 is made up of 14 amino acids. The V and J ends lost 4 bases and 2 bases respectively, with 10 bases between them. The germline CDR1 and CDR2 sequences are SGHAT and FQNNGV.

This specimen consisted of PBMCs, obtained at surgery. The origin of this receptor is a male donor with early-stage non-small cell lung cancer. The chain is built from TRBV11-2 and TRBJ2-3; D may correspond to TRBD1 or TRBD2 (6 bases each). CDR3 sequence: CASSSGAHTDTQYF. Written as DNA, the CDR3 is TGTGCCAGCAGCTCGGGGGCGCACACAGATACGCAGTATTTT.